This T cell receptor (beta chain) came from a study of STAT5B mutations in CD4+ large granular lymphocyte leukemia. Trimming left V 0 bases short and J 4 bases short, with 7 bases between. CDR1 MNHNS and CDR2 SASEGT come from the germline V gene. The CDR3 totals 13 residues. Only in-frame clones appear in the TCRdb table, and some are missing; sequencing was by immunoSEQ multiplex PCR. The repertoire holds about 31,000 clones, with 85% to 90% as singletons. Sample: CD4+ T cells from blood buffy coats. The rearrangement links TRBV6-1 to TRBJ2-7; D not resolved. This TCR came from a human donor in good health. CDR3 DNA: TGTGCCAGCAGTGAAGCGTTTGGGTACGAGCAGTACTTC. Translation gives CASSEAFGYEQYF.